This T cell receptor beta chain was sequenced in a study of metastatic and nonmetastatic thyroid tumors. Study details: Across blood and tumor or nodule tissue, repertoires from malignant and benign thyroid patients were compared with one another.

Findings and limits, study-wide: A significant increase in TCR beta diversity was reportedly seen in malignant thyroid tumors relative to benign nodules, in blood and tumor.

The sample holds a few counts of this clone. Its matching antigen is unknown. Per the authors' pipeline: CDR3 differences across clinicopathological groups were used to build a distant-metastasis classifier for papillary thyroid cancer. TCRdb re-called clones from the PCR reads using MiXCR. The V and J calls here are based on TCRdb, not the publication. Found here are about 64,000 clones, more than 3.5% of them singletons; the top ten hold about a fifth. All patients reached thyroid surgery having received no treatment beforehand. J gave up 3 bases and V 6 bases, and 13 bases lay outside the gene matches. The germline CDR1 and CDR2 sequences are MDHEN and SYDVKM. The CDR3 runs to 16 residues.

Sample: blood. The chain has TRBV28 and TRBJ2-7; the match to TRBD2 covers 8 bases. The clonotype comes from a female donor with papillary thyroid cancer or a benign thyroid nodule (not recorded which). Some clones in this sample may be carry-over from other donors' samples. For the CDR3, the DNA is TGTGCCAGCAGCCTCCCCATAGCGGGAAGAAACTACGAGCAGTACTTC. This translates into CASSLPIAGRNYEQYF.